A selection of T cell receptor beta chains follows, all from one sample in a study of shared clonotypes between healthy human individuals. This table comes from immunoSEQ multiplex PCR, and its TCRdb copy is limited to in-frame clones, with some not included. The repertoire holds roughly 2 million clones, with roughly 94% as singletons. Sample: naive CD4+ T cells sorted from blood. The receptors originated from a man aged 18-30 years in good health. Both conserved end residues are part of each CDR3. A D gene is named only where the DNA matches it firmly. Some rows have no size entry. The others give once, few or many, or a class for an expanded clone.

clone size	V gene	D gene	J gene	CDR3 DNA	CDR3 protein
NA	TRBV30	TRBD1	TRBJ2-7	TGTGCCTGGAGTGGAAATCCGGGACAGGTCTACGAGCAGTACTTC	CAWSGNPGQVYEQYF
NA	TRBV19	NA	TRBJ1-5	TGTGCCAGTAGTCAATCCCGGACAACTAGCAATCAGCCCCAGCATTTT	CASSQSRTTSNQPQHF
NA	TRBV6-4	NA	TRBJ2-5	TGTGCCAGCAGAATCAGTTGGCGGGGACTCCAAGAGACCCAGTACTTC	CASRISWRGLQETQYF
NA	TRBV7-9	TRBD2	TRBJ2-3	TGTGCCAGCAGCCGAATAGCGGGGGGTGGCACAGATACGCAGTATTTT	CASSRIAGGGTDTQYF
NA	TRBV4-1	NA	TRBJ2-4	TGCGCCAGCAGCCGGTTCGGGCAGGAGAACATTCAGTACTTC	CASSRFGQENIQYF
NA	TRBV7-9	NA	TRBJ2-5	TGTGCCAGCAGAAATAGGGTGGGGGAGACCCAGTACTTC	CASRNRVGETQYF
NA	TRBV15	TRBD2	TRBJ2-3	TGTGCCACCCAAGCGGGGGGATTGTTTACGCAGTATTTT	CATQAGGLFTQYF
NA	TRBV27	TRBD1	TRBJ2-5	TGTGCCAGCAGTTCTGGGACAGCCGCCCAAGAGACCCAGTACTTC	CASSSGTAAQETQYF
NA	TRBV5-6	NA	TRBJ1-1	TGTGCCAGCAGCGCCGCCGACGTGGACACTGAAGCTTTCTTT	CASSAADVDTEAFF
NA	TRBV30	NA	TRBJ1-2	TGTGCCTGGAGGAACCTGGGAGGACCTCTGGGCTACACCTTC	CAWRNLGGPLGYTF
NA	TRBV14	TRBD2	TRBJ2-7	TGTGCCAGCAGCGCGGGACTAGCGGGATTCGGGTACGAGCAGTACTTC	CASSAGLAGFGYEQYF
NA	TRBV7-9	NA	TRBJ2-1	TGTGCCAGCAGCTTGGGGGTAGGGAGGACCTACAATGAGCAGTTCTTC	CASSLGVGRTYNEQFF
NA	TRBV7-9	TRBD2	TRBJ2-7	TGTGCCAGCAGCTTAGTCGAAGCGGGGGCCGAGCAGTACTTC	CASSLVEAGAEQYF
NA	TRBV18	NA	TRBJ2-1	TGTGCCAGCTCACCACCGTTAACAGGGAGTCCCTCCTACAATGAGCAGTTCTTC	CASSPPLTGSPSYNEQFF
NA	TRBV7-9	TRBD2	TRBJ2-7	TGTGCCAGCAGGACAGCGGGGGGCTCCTACGAGCAGTACTTC	CASRTAGGSYEQYF
NA	TRBV30	NA	TRBJ1-2	TGTGCCTGGAGTGTGACGGGCAGACCTTATGGCTACACCTTC	CAWSVTGRPYGYTF
once	TRBV28	TRBD1	TRBJ1-5	TGTGCCAGCAGCAGAGGGGGCCGGGATCAGCCCCAGCATTTT	CASSRGGRDQPQHF
NA	TRBV2	NA	TRBJ2-7	TGTGCCAGCAGTGCAGAATCCTACGAGCAGTACTTC	CASSAESYEQYF
NA	TRBV7-9	NA	TRBJ2-1	TGTGCCAGCAGCTTAGATGTAGGGAATGAGCAGTTCTTC	CASSLDVGNEQFF
NA	TRBV18	NA	TRBJ2-7	TGTGCCAGCTCACCAACGTGGGCTTCGTACGAGCAGTACTTC	CASSPTWASYEQYF
NA	TRBV5-1	TRBD2	TRBJ2-7	TGCGCCAGCGCCCAGGATGGGGCGGGAGTCTACGAGCAGTACTTC	CASAQDGAGVYEQYF
NA	TRBV16	NA	TRBJ2-5	TGTGCCAGCAGCCAAAGGGGACGGCCGGGGGAGACCCAGTACTTC	CASSQRGRPGETQYF
NA	TRBV7-6	NA	TRBJ2-3	TGTGCCAGCAGCCAGCAATCCGGCACAGATACGCAGTATTTT	CASSQQSGTDTQYF
NA	TRBV2	NA	TRBJ2-1	TGTGCCAGCAGGGTTGCTGTAAGCTCCTACAATGAGCAGTTCTTC	CASRVAVSSYNEQFF
NA	TRBV30	NA	TRBJ1-1	TGTGCCTGCTGCAGGGAATTTAACACTGAAGCTTTCTTT	CACCREFNTEAFF
NA	TRBV10-1	NA	TRBJ1-3	TGCGCCAGCAGTGAATCCACGGTCGGTCACTCTGGAAACACCATATATTTT	CASSESTVGHSGNTIYF
NA	TRBV18	NA	TRBJ2-1	TGTGCCAGCTCACCACTCAGTCCATACAATGAGCAGTTCTTC	CASSPLSPYNEQFF
NA	TRBV4-3	NA	TRBJ1-1	TGCGCCAGCAGTTTCGCGAACACTGAAGCTTTCTTT	CASSFANTEAFF
NA	TRBV6-1	TRBD1	TRBJ2-4	TGTGCCAGCAGTGAAGCGAGACAGGGGGGCTTCAGAAACATTCAGTACTTC	CASSEARQGGFRNIQYF
NA	TRBV5-4	TRBD2	TRBJ2-7	TGTGCCAGCAGTTCACAGACTAGCGGTTCCTACGAGCAGTACTTC	CASSSQTSGSYEQYF
NA	TRBV4-1	NA	TRBJ1-4	TGCGCCAGCAGCCAAGATGGAACAGCCCGGGAACTGTTTTTT	CASSQDGTARELFF
NA	TRBV7-9	NA	TRBJ2-7	TGTGCCAGCAACGGGCTTGGGGGCTACGAGCAGTACTTC	CASNGLGGYEQYF
NA	TRBV28	NA	TRBJ2-7	TGTGCCAGCGAAGGCGCGGCCTCCTACGAGCAGTACTTC	CASEGAASYEQYF
NA	TRBV5-1	TRBD2	TRBJ2-3	TGCGCCAGCAGCTTGGACCCTAGCGGGGGGGTCACAGATACGCAGTATTTT	CASSLDPSGGVTDTQYF
NA	TRBV13	TRBD1	TRBJ1-1	TGTGCCAGCAGCCCTGACAGGGGGCTCTCTTCTGAAGCTTTCTTT	CASSPDRGLSSEAFF
once	TRBV21-1	NA	TRBJ1-2	TGTGCCAGCAGCAGCCTCGGGCAGTTCTTTGGCTACACCTTC	CASSSLGQFFGYTF
NA	TRBV5-1	TRBD2	TRBJ2-1	TGCGCCAGCAGCTTAACGGGGGGAACTAATGAGCAGTTCTTC	CASSLTGGTNEQFF
once	TRBV7-9	TRBD2	TRBJ2-5	TGTGCCAGCAGCTTTAATAGCGGGAGAAAAAGGGAGACCCAGTACTTC	CASSFNSGRKRETQYF
NA	TRBV30	NA	TRBJ1-5	TGTGCCTGGAGGGGAGGGAACGGGCAGCCCCAGCATTTT	CAWRGGNGQPQHF
NA	TRBV11-2	NA	TRBJ1-3	TGTGCCAGCAGCTTAGGTAACACCATATATTTT	CASSLGNTIYF
NA	TRBV7-9	NA	TRBJ2-3	TGTGCCGGCTTGGGGGGCTTAACCACAGATACGCAGTATTTT	CAGLGGLTTDTQYF
NA	TRBV19	TRBD1	TRBJ2-7	TGTGCCAGTAGTACAGGACAGGGGGTCTACGAGCAGTACTTC	CASSTGQGVYEQYF
NA	TRBV28	TRBD1	TRBJ1-5	TGTGCCAGCAGGTACCGGACAGGCCGGCGGGATCAGCCCCAGCATTTT	CASRYRTGRRDQPQHF
NA	TRBV11-2	TRBD2	TRBJ2-5	TGTGCCAGCAGCTTTCGAGCGGGGGGGCAAGAGACCCAGTACTTC	CASSFRAGGQETQYF
NA	TRBV11-2	NA	TRBJ2-2	TGTGCCAGCAGATTTCCCAGGAGGGGGCTTGGCGGGGAGCTGTTTTTT	CASRFPRRGLGGELFF
NA	TRBV7-2	TRBD2	TRBJ2-5	TGTGCCAGCAGCAGGGGACTAGCGGAAGAGACCCAGTACTTC	CASSRGLAEETQYF
NA	TRBV5-6	TRBD1	TRBJ1-4	TGTGCCAGCAGACGACAGGGGCTTAATGAAAAACTGTTTTTT	CASRRQGLNEKLFF
NA	TRBV2	NA	TRBJ2-7	TGTGCCAGCAGTGAGGCCAGTTACGAGCAGTACTTC	CASSEASYEQYF
NA	TRBV5-1	TRBD1	TRBJ2-1	TGCGCCAGCAGCTTGAGTGGGACAGGGGGTTCCAATGAGCAGTTCTTC	CASSLSGTGGSNEQFF
NA	TRBV27	NA	TRBJ2-3	TGTGCCAGCAGTTTATCGGGACACTACCCAAGCACAGATACGCAGTATTTT	CASSLSGHYPSTDTQYF
NA	TRBV6-5	TRBD2	TRBJ2-7	TGTGCCAGCAGTTACGGACTAGTAGGCGAGCAGTACTTC	CASSYGLVGEQYF
once	TRBV6-1	NA	TRBJ2-6	TGTGCCAGCACCCTTTCTGGGGCCAACGTCCTGACTTTC	CASTLSGANVLTF
NA	TRBV11-2	NA	TRBJ1-2	TGTGCCAGCAGCTTTCCAGGGGCTAACTATGGCTACACCTTC	CASSFPGANYGYTF
many	TRBV4-1	NA	TRBJ2-3	TGCGCCAGCAGCCAAGTCTCCCGCGAGAGGCAGTATTTT	CASSQVSRERQYF
NA	TRBV7-9	NA	TRBJ1-2	TGTGCCAGCAGTCCAACGACTGGGGTTAGGAACTATGGCTACACCTTC	CASSPTTGVRNYGYTF
NA	TRBV9	TRBD2	TRBJ2-1	TGTGCCAGCAGCCTCGCAGCGGGAGCGAATGAGCAGTTCTTC	CASSLAAGANEQFF
NA	TRBV19	NA	TRBJ1-1	TGTGCCAGTAGTATGGGGCCGGGATCCGCATCTAGGGGCACTGAAGCTTTCTTT	CASSMGPGSASRGTEAFF
NA	TRBV5-4	NA	TRBJ2-3	TGTGCCAGCAGTTCTAGTGTTAGCACAGATACGCAGTATTTT	CASSSSVSTDTQYF
NA	TRBV21-1	NA	TRBJ2-5	TGTGCCAGCAGCGAGAGGACAGGGTGGGAGACCCAGTACTTC	CASSERTGWETQYF